These 18 T cell receptor beta chains came from one sample sequenced in a study of T cells in Graves' hyperthyroidism and ophthalmopathy. The TCR beta CDR3 regions underwent amplification using RNA transcripts as the source. A first-round RT-PCR of the TCR CDR3 used the HTBI primer set. TCRdb reprocessed the multiplex PCR reads via MiXCR and lists one record per CDR3 protein. Among fewer than 750,000 distinct CDR3 sequences, over 12% were seen once, and the ten largest hold roughly 4.5%. The sequenced sample was blood. The receptors were sampled from a woman aged 40 to 49 with Graves' ophthalmopathy.

The chain joins TRBV19 to TRBJ2-5; tentatively, D is TRBD2 (5 bases). CDR3 length: 15 amino acids. The V gene's germline CDR1 is LNHDA and CDR2 SQIVND (reference sequence). V lost 4 bases and J 2 bases, leaving 14 bases between the germline ends. The CDR3 loop reads CASSTREGVQETQYF. The CDR3 DNA sequence: TGTGCCAGTAGTACCCGGGAAGGAGTTCAAGAGACCCAGTACTTC. The entire variable domain, with the rest obtained from reference TRBV19 and TRBJ2-5, is as follows: DGGITQSPKYLFRKEGQNVTLSCEQNLNHDAMYWYRQDPGQGLRLIYYSQIVNDFQKGDIAEGYSVSREKKESFPLTVTSAQKNPTAFYLCASSTREGVQETQYFGPGTRLLVL.

This clonotype was seen ten or more times. This chain connects TRBV15 to TRBJ2-5; D is perhaps TRBD2 (6 bases). This CDR3 is built from 14 residues. Germline assignment: CDR1 LNHNV and CDR2 YYDKDF (reference sequence). V dropped 1 base and J dropped 4 bases, with 10 bases sitting between them. The CDR3 loop reads CATSRAPRGETQYF. The CDR3 coding sequence is TGTGCCACCAGCAGAGCACCGCGGGGAGAGACCCAGTACTTC.

This clonotype was recorded at least ten times. The V and J genes are TRBV15 and TRBJ2-7; D is unclear. From germline, CDR1 is LNHNV and CDR2 YYDKDF (reference sequence). The CDR3 consists of 15 residues. The V end lost 0 bases, the J end lost 2 bases, and 11 bases lay between the germline ends. The CDR3 sequence: CATSRDSLGTYEQYF. CDR3 nucleotide sequence: TGTGCCACCAGCAGAGACAGCTTGGGGACCTACGAGCAGTACTTC.

This clonotype has just a few counts. The V call is TRBV12-3 or TRBV12-4, the J call TRBJ2-7; D remains unclear. The CDR3 has 11 amino acids. Trimming removed 3 bases at V and 8 bases at J, with 8 bases between. CDR3: CASSFVEQQYF. CDR3 nucleotides: TGTGCCAGCAGTTTTGTCGAGCAGCAGTACTTC.

This clonotype has only a few counts. V gene TRBV12-3 or TRBV12-4 combines with J gene TRBJ1-2, with 9 bases matching TRBD1. V shed 8 bases, J shed 5 bases, and the junction held 6 bases outside the gene matches. The CDR3 extends over 13 amino acids. The CDR3 DNA reads as TGTGCCAGCGGCTTGGGACAGGGTTATGGCTACACCTTC. It yields the protein CASGLGQGYGYTF.

This chain connects TRBV5-1 to TRBJ1-1; no clear D gene. From germline, CDR1 is SGHRS and CDR2 YFSETQ. Trimming took 0 bases from V and 6 from J, leaving 12 bases between them. This CDR3 region has 14 residues. The CDR3 nucleotides read TGCGCCAGCAGCTTGGGGCCGATAATTGCTGAAGCTTTCTTT. The encoded protein is CASSLGPIIAEAFF.

This clonotype was found many times. This sequence joins TRBV7-3 and TRBJ2-7; D perhaps matches TRBD2 (6 bases). CDR1 and CDR2 from the germline V gene are SGHTA and FQGTGA. This CDR3 is 13 amino acids long. Trimming stripped 1 base from V and 5 bases from J, with 9 bases between. CDR3 bases: TGTGCCAGCAGCTTAAACCGGGAGAACGAGCAGTACTTC. This translates into CASSLNRENEQYF.

This clonotype was seen at least ten times. The chain uses TRBV20-1 and TRBJ2-5; 9 nucleotides line up with TRBD1. CDR3 length: 15 residues. V shed 3 bases and J 1 base; nucleotides not matched to a gene: 6. Germline V gene data show CDR1 as DFQATT and CDR2 as SNEGSKA (reference sequence). The DNA for the CDR3 is TGCAGTGCTAGTCCCCTGACAGGGGGCCAAGAGACCCAGTACTTC. Translated: CSASPLTGGQETQYF.

This clonotype has at least ten counts. The chain links TRBV27 to TRBJ1-5; no clear D gene. This CDR3 comprises 13 residues. V dropped 2 bases and J dropped 7 bases, with 9 bases sitting between them. In germline, CDR1 is MNHEY, CDR2 SMNVEV (reference sequence). The chain's CDR3 is CASSLRREQPQHF. The CDR3 DNA reads TGTGCCAGCAGTTTACGGCGGGAGCAGCCCCAGCATTTT.

The chain recombines TRBV6-4 with TRBJ2-3; no firm D call. Germline V gene sequence: CDR1 MRHNA, CDR2 SNTAGT. The CDR3 extends over 13 amino acids. V lost 6 bases and J lost 2, with 9 bases in between. The CDR3 DNA follows: TGTGCCAGCAGGAGTTCCCCCACAGATACGCAGTATTTT. It translates to CASRSSPTDTQYF.

The chain is built from TRBV12-3 or TRBV12-4 and TRBJ2-7, with 14 bases identical to TRBD2. V shed 6 bases, J shed 7 bases, and the junction held 11 bases outside the gene matches. This CDR3 has 16 amino acids. The CDR3 is CASSAPGLAGASEQYF. Written as DNA, the CDR3 is TGTGCCAGCAGCGCCCCGGGACTAGCGGGGGCGTCGGAGCAGTACTTC.

J is TRBJ2-2 and V is TRBV6-2 or TRBV6-3, with 8 bases that match TRBD1. The CDR3 consists of 14 residues. Germline V gives CDR1 MNHEY, CDR2 SVGEGT. After removal of 6 bases from V and 6 bases from J, the junction contained 6 bases not matched to a gene. The CDR3 protein is CASRRDRSSGELFF. The CDR3 DNA follows: TGTGCCAGCAGAAGGGACAGGTCGTCCGGGGAGCTGTTTTTT.

This clonotype was recorded at least ten times. The chain combines TRBV7-6 with TRBJ2-2, with 8 nucleotides matching TRBD2. This CDR3 is 15 amino acids long. V gave up 0 bases and J gave up 7 bases; unmatched junction bases: 4. Germline V gene lookup returns CDR1 SGHVS and CDR2 FNYEAQ. The DNA of the CDR3 is TGTGCCAGCAGCTTAGCTAGCGGGGTAGACGGGGAGCTGTTTTTT. Translating it yields CASSLASGVDGELFF. The full variable domain, completed using reference TRBV7-6 and TRBJ2-2, is GAGVSQSPRYKVTKRGQDVALRCDPISGHVSLYWYRQALGQGPEFLTYFNYEAQQDKSGLPNDRFSAERPEGSISTLTIQRTEQRDSAMYRCASSLASGVDGELFFGEGSRLTVL.

In this sample, this clonotype turned up many times. The chain couples TRBV6-2 or TRBV6-3 to TRBJ1-1; TRBD1 agrees at 7 bases. V was clipped by 6 bases and J by 0 bases; unmatched bases: 13. The V gene's germline CDR1 is MNHEY and CDR2 SVGEGT. CDR3 length: 17 amino acids. The CDR3 sequence is CASRAQGVIRMNTEAFF. In DNA, the CDR3 is TGTGCCAGCAGAGCTCAGGGGGTGATACGGATGAACACTGAAGCTTTCTTT.

The V call is TRBV20-1, the J call TRBJ2-7; 11 nucleotides align to TRBD2. The CDR3 extends over 16 amino acids. With V trimmed by 0 bases and J by 6 bases, 10 bases remained unmatched. CDR1 is DFQATT and CDR2 is SNEGSKA in the germline V gene (reference sequence). The CDR3 coding sequence is TGCAGTGCTAGAGATTCTAGCGGGAGGAGGGCTAGCGAGCAGTACTTC. This translates into CSARDSSGRRASEQYF.

The chain links TRBV4-2 to TRBJ1-5; D not resolved. In germline, CDR1 is LGHNA, CDR2 YNFKEQ. The CDR3 totals 14 residues. Trimming took off 0 bases at V and 7 bases at J, with 10 bases between the two ends. This CDR3 reads CASSQEELRQPQHF. In DNA form, the CDR3 reads TGTGCCAGCAGCCAAGAGGAGTTGAGGCAGCCCCAGCATTTT.

This clonotype was counted at least ten times. The chain joins TRBV6-1 to TRBJ1-1; D is possibly TRBD1 (5 bases). The CDR3 length is 14 residues. Trimming took off 7 bases at V and 5 bases at J, with 17 bases between the two ends. Germline V gene data show CDR1 as MNHNS and CDR2 as SASEGT. The CDR3 sequence: CASNKGDRGTEAFF. CDR3 bases: TGTGCCAGCAACAAAGGGGACCGAGGGACTGAAGCTTTCTTT.

This clonotype was seen ten or more times. This chain links TRBV6-2 or TRBV6-3 with TRBJ1-1, with D tentatively TRBD1 (6 bases). V was cut by 5 bases and J by 10 bases, with 17 bases left in between. The CDR3 runs to 13 residues. Germline V lookup: CDR1 MNHEY, CDR2 SVGEGT. The CDR3 DNA sequence: TGTGCCAGCAGTACCGACAGGTTACTACCAGCTTTCTTT. Translated, it gives CASSTDRLLPAFF.